The source of this T cell receptor beta chain is a study of blood T cell repertoires in COVID-19. About the study: Samples came from the United States, Italy and Spain, spanning acute and convalescent COVID-19.

This CDR3 has 17 amino acids. The V end was cut by 3 bases, the J end by 0 bases, with 15 bases between. Per the germline V gene, CDR1 is LNHDA and CDR2 is SQIVND (reference sequence). Method: immunoSEQ multiplex PCR; TCRdb's copy keeps in-frame clones and lacks some. The data contain roughly 190,000 clones, about three quarters of them singletons. The source material was peripheral blood. The rearrangement links TRBV19 to TRBJ1-5; D is undetermined. This clonotype was sampled from a woman in her forties or fifties with active or convalescent COVID-19. CDR3 region: CASSISYISDSNQPQHF. The CDR3 DNA reads as TGTGCCAGTAGTATCTCGTATATCAGCGATAGCAATCAGCCCCAGCATTTT.